This T cell receptor beta chain was identified during a study of tumor-infiltrating lymphocytes in primary liver carcinoma. Study-wide results and caveats: The proportion of top clones found throughout all five tumor regions was only about 7.5-25%. Tumor samples exhibited a significantly greater top-250-clone fraction than blood samples (p = 0.039).

CDR1 and CDR2 (germline): LGHNA, YSLEER. This CDR3 spans 16 amino acids. Both RNA and DNA were isolated together from around 18-30 mg of bulk tissue that had not been sorted. All tumor specimens exceeded 90% viable tumor cells. Note on this clonotype: The antigen is undetermined. At one of its ends the junction is not consistent with the germline gene, which may arise from a read error.

Starting from 500 ng of total RNA, TCR beta cDNA was produced with a primer in the constant region. Amplification in three nested multiplex PCR rounds with slightly modified ARM-PCR gave rise to TCR beta libraries. PCR rounds one and two used TRBV1-TRBV30 forward primers with a C-beta reverse primer for around 9 cycles each. One entry per CDR3 protein, called by TCRdb with MiXCR from the multiplex PCR reads. Here the sample spans 100,000 to 120,000 distinct CDR3 sequences, roughly 85% being singletons. This TCR was sampled from a man in his forties with primary liver carcinoma and hepatitis B virus infection. The sequencing input was liver tumor tissue from sampling region 3. The subset: tumor region T3, left-lateral pole. The rearrangement links TRBV4-3 to TRBJ1-6; 10 positions agree with TRBD1. CDR3 coding DNA: TGCGCCAGAAGGTCCTGGGACAGGGGAAGGAATTCACCCATCCAGTTT. This gives the protein CARRSWDRGRNSPIQF.